The TCR beta chain under discussion was sequenced for a study of CXCR3-negative and CXCR3-positive naive CD8 T cells. General study results and limits: The study found that naive CXCR3-negative and CXCR3-positive cells shared TRBV-TRBJ usage, while memory cells differed. Naive cells with CXCR3 showed TRB CDR3s that were more hydrophobic than those in CXCR3-negative naive cells. Expression of CXCR3 was partially reduced after cryopreservation, and fresh PBMCs were used in most assays.

CDR3 length: 14 residues. From germline, CDR1 is SGHVS and CDR2 FNYEAQ. Details on this clonotype: Its antigen remains unknown.

Via 5' RACE with UMI labels, TRB cDNA libraries were prepared. TCRdb reprocessed the 5' RACE reads, keeping one entry per CDR3 protein, no DNA. This specimen shows about 120,000 distinct CDR3 sequences; the ten leading clones hold about 0.34%. This sequence joins TRBV7-6 and TRBJ1-5. The sequencing input was naive CXCR3+ CD8+ T cells from blood. Subset here: CD45RO-CCR7+CD27+CD95- naive CD8+ T cells expressing CXCR3 (TNR3+). This clonotype was obtained from a human donor in good health. Some clones in this sample may be carry-over from other donors' samples. CDR3 loop: CASSLIEGNQPQHF. Combining the CDR3 with reference TRBV7-6 and TRBJ1-5 gives the whole variable domain GAGVSQSPRYKVTKRGQDVALRCDPISGHVSLYWYRQALGQGPEFLTYFNYEAQQDKSGLPNDRFSAERPEGSISTLTIQRTEQRDSAMYRCASSLIEGNQPQHFGDGTRLSIL.